The 10 T cell receptor beta chains presented below share a single source sample, sequenced in a study of shared clonotypes between healthy human individuals. Data came from immunoSEQ multiplex PCR; TCRdb stores just in-frame clones and leaves some out. Among fewer than 1.8 million clones listed, about 98.5% were seen once. The sequenced sample was naive CD4+ T cells sorted from blood. The subset: CD45RA+ positively selected. Every receptor here comes from a man aged 25-45 years in good health.

The table lists this clone with a count of one. The chain links TRBV5-4 to TRBJ2-2, with D uncertain. The CDR3 loop spans 14 amino acids. Trimming left V 5 bases short and J 6 bases short, with 14 bases between. CDR1 is SGHNT, CDR2 YYREEE, per germline (reference sequence). The chain's CDR3 is CASSPRTESGELFF. The DNA of the CDR3 is TGTGCCAGCAGTCCCCGGACGGAATCCGGGGAGCTGTTTTTT. Filled out from reference TRBV5-4 and TRBJ2-2, the complete variable domain reads ETGVTQSPTHLIKTRGQQVTLRCSSQSGHNTVSWYQQALGQGPQFIFQYYREEENGRGNFPPRFSGLQFPNYSSELNVNALELDDSALYLCASSPRTESGELFFGEGSRLTVL.

This clone was detected only once. Different DNA sequences within this sample yield the same CDR3. J is TRBJ2-3 and V is TRBV5-1; perhaps TRBD2 as D (6 bases). The V end was cut by 5 bases, the J end by 3 bases, with 10 bases between. The CDR3 consists of 13 residues. The germline V gene encodes CDR1 SGHRS and CDR2 YFSETQ. In DNA, the CDR3 is TGCGCCAGCAGTACGGGGACTACAGATACGCAGTATTTT. Translating it yields CASSTGTTDTQYF.

The J gene is TRBJ2-3, the V gene TRBV11-3; D not certain. This CDR3 has 14 residues. The germline V and J ends were trimmed by 0 bases and 3 bases, with 7 bases remaining between them. Germline loops: CDR1 SGHNT, CDR2 YENEEA. The CDR3: CASSLDRQTDTQYF. The DNA for the CDR3 is TGTGCCAGCAGCTTAGACCGTCAAACAGATACGCAGTATTTT. Complete variable domain (other parts from reference TRBV11-3 and TRBJ2-3): EAGVVQSPRYKIIEKKQPVAFWCNPISGHNTLYWYLQNLGQGPELLIRYENEEAVDDSQLPKDRFSAERLKGVDSTLKIQPAELGDSAVYLCASSLDRQTDTQYFGPGTRLTVL.

This chain links TRBV14 with TRBJ2-7; D could derive from TRBD1 or TRBD2 (5 bases each). The CDR3 runs 14 residues. CDR1 is SGHDN, CDR2 FVKESK, per germline. With 1 base removed from V and 3 bases from J, the gap between germline ends came to 10 bases. DNA for the CDR3: TGTGCCAGCAGCCAAGTCGGGGCCGGCTACGAGCAGTACTTC. It encodes CASSQVGAGYEQYF.

The chain couples TRBV19 to TRBJ1-5; D gene unclear. With 8 bases removed from V and 3 bases from J, the gap between germline ends came to 17 bases. CDR1 and CDR2 (germline): LNHDA, SQIVND (reference sequence). The CDR3 extends over 15 amino acids. CDR3 protein: CASRSFRANNQPQHF. For the CDR3, the DNA is TGTGCCAGTCGATCATTCCGGGCCAACAATCAGCCCCAGCATTTT.

This clone was recorded only once. V and J are TRBV7-9 and TRBJ2-7, with 10 bases aligning to TRBD1. CDR3 length: 16 residues. Per germline, CDR1 SEHNR and CDR2 FQNEAQ (reference sequence). V trimming: 6 bases; J trimming: 0 bases; junction bases outside the gene matches: 8. The CDR3 DNA reads as TGTGCCAGCAGGACAGGGGGCCGAGGGAGCTCCTACGAGCAGTACTTC. Translating gives CASRTGGRGSSYEQYF.

The chain links TRBV2 to TRBJ1-4; D possibly corresponds to TRBD1 (5 bases). V shed 6 bases and J shed 4 bases, with 15 bases lying between them. From germline, CDR1 is SNHLY and CDR2 FYNNEI. The CDR3 runs 15 residues. DNA for the CDR3: TGTGCCAGCAGATTCGGGACCGCGGGTAATGAAAAACTGTTTTTT. Protein product: CASRFGTAGNEKLFF.

The gene calls are TRBV7-9 and TRBJ2-6, with D possibly TRBD1 on 6 matching bases. The CDR3 covers 16 residues. Looked up from germline, CDR1 is SEHNR and CDR2 is FQNEAQ (reference sequence). Trimming left V 3 bases short and J 3 bases short, with 12 bases between. The CDR3 sequence: CASSFTQGNGANVLTF. CDR3 sequence (DNA): TGTGCCAGCAGCTTCACCCAGGGGAATGGGGCCAACGTCCTGACTTTC.

The chain is built from TRBV18 and TRBJ1-2; D is undetermined. Germline values: CDR1 KGHSH, CDR2 LQKENI. CDR3 length: 13 amino acids. V lost 2 bases, J lost 8 bases, and 12 bases lay in between. CDR3 sequence reads: CASSPSGRPGYTF. CDR3 in DNA: TGTGCCAGCTCACCAAGCGGCAGACCGGGCTACACCTTC.

The J gene is TRBJ2-3, the V gene TRBV29-1, with a tentative D call TRBD2 (5 bases). The germline CDR1 and CDR2 sequences are SQVTM and ANQGSEA. The V end lost 6 bases, the J end lost 2 bases, and 15 bases lay between the germline ends. The CDR3 has 14 residues. In DNA form, the CDR3 reads TGCAGCGTCGGGGAGCCCATATACACAGATACGCAGTATTTT. Translated, it gives CSVGEPIYTDTQYF.